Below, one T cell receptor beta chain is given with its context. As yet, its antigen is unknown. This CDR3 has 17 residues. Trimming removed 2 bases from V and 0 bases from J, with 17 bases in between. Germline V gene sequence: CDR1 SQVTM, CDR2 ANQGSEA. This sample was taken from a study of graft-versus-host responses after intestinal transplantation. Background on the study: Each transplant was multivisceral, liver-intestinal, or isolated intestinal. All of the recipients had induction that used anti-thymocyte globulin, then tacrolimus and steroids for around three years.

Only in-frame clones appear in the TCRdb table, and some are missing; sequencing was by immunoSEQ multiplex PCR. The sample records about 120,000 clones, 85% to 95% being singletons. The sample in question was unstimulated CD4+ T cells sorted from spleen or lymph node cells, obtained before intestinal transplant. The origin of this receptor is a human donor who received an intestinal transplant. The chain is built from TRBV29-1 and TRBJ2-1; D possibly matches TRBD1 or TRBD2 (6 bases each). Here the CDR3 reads CSVESKGDSSSYNEQFF. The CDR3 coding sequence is TGCAGCGTTGAATCTAAGGGGGACTCGAGCTCCTACAATGAGCAGTTCTTC.